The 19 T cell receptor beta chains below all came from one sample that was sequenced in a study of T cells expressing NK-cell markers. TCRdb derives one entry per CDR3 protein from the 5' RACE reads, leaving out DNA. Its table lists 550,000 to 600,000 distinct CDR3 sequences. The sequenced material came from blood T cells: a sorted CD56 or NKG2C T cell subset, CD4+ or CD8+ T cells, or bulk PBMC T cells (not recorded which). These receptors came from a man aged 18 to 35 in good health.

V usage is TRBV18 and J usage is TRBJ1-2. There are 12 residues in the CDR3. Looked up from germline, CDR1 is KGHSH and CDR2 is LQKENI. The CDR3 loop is CASSPEGYGYTF.

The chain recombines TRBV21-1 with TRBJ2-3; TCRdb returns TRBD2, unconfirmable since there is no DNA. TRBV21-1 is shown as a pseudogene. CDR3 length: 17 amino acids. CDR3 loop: CASSKEASGSSTDTQYF.

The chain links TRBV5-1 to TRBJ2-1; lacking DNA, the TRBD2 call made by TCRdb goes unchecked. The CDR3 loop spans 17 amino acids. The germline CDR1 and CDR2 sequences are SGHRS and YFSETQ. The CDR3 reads CASSLGGASAGYNEQFF.

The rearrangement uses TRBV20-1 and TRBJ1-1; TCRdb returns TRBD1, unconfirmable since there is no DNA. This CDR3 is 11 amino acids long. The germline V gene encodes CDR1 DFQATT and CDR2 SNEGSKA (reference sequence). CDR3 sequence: CRLRDRGKAFF.

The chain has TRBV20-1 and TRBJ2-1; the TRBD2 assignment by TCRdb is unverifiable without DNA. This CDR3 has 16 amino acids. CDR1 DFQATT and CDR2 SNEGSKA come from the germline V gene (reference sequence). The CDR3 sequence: CSADDTSGSQMGEQFF.

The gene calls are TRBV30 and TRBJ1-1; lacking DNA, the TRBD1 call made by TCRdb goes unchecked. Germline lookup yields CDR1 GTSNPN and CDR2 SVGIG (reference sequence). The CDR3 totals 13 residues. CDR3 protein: CAWRLAGGTEAFF.

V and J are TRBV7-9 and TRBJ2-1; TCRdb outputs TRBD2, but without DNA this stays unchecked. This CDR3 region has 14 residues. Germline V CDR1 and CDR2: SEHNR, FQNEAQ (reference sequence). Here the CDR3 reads CASSLVSSSNEQFF.

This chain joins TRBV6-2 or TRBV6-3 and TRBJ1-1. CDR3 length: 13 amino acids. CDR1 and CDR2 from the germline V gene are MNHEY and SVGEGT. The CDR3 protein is CASSRAENTEAFF.

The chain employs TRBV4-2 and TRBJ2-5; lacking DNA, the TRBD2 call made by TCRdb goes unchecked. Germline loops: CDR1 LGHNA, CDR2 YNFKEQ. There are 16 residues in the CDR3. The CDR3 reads CASSQGGLQYQETQYF.

The CDR3 is CATRYIGANVLTF. V is TRBV15 and J is TRBJ2-6. Germline assignment: CDR1 LNHNV and CDR2 YYDKDF (reference sequence). The CDR3 is made up of 13 amino acids. The complete variable domain, with remaining parts taken from reference TRBV15 and TRBJ2-6, reads DAMVIQNPRYQVTQFGKPVTLSCSQTLNHNVMYWYQQKSSQAPKLLFHYYDKDFNNEADTPDNFQSRRPNTSFCFLDIRSPGLGDTAMYLCATRYIGANVLTFGAGSRLTVL.

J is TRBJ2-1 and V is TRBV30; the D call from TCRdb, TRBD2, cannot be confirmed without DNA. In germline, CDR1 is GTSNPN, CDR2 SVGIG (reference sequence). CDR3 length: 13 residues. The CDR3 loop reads CAWSGLAGNEQFF.

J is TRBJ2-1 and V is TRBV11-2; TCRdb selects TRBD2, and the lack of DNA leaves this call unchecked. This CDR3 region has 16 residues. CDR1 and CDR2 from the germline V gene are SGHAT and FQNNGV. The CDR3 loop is CASTPLAGGPRYEQFF.

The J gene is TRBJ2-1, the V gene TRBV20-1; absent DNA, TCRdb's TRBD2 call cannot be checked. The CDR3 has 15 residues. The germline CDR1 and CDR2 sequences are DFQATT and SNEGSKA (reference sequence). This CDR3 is CSARDLAGGYNEQFF.

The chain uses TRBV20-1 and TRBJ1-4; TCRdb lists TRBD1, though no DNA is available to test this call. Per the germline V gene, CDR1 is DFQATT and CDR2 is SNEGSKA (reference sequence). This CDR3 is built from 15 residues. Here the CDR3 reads CSARDSSGTHEKLFF.

CDR3 protein: CSVGFDGRNSGNTIYF. V is TRBV29-1 and J is TRBJ1-3. Germline V gene data show CDR1 as SQVTM and CDR2 as ANQGSEA. This CDR3 has 16 amino acids.

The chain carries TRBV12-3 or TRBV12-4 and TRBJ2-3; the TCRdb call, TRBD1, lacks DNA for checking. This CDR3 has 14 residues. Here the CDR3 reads CASSFRRVRDTQYF.

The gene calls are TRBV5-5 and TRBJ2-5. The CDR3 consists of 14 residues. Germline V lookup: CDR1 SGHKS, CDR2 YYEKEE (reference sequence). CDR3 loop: CASKPTNSQETQYF.

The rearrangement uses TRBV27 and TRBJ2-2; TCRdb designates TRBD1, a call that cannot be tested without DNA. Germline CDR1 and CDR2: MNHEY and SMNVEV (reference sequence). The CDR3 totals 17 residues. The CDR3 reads CATGRTGTRANTGELFF.

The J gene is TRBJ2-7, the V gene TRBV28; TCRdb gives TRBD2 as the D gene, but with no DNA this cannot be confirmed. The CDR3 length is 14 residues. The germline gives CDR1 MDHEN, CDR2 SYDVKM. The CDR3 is CASSFVAGTYEQYF.